This T cell receptor (beta chain) is from a study of shared clonotypes between healthy human individuals. The data were produced by immunoSEQ multiplex PCR, yet TCRdb's version contains in-frame clones alone and is incomplete. The profile shows 2,500,000 or so clones, more than 90% of them singletons. Per the germline V gene, CDR1 is ENHRY and CDR2 is SYGVKD. Trimming removed 11 bases from V and 4 bases from J, with 17 bases in between. This CDR3 comprises 13 residues. The sequence was obtained from a man younger than 35 in good health. The source material was naive CD4+ T cells sorted from blood. Subset meaning: CD45RA+ positively selected. The chain carries TRBV10-3 and TRBJ1-2, with a possible D match to TRBD1 (5 bases). The CDR3 protein is CALSWGTGYGYTF. The CDR3 coding sequence is TGTGCCCTCTCATGGGGGACCGGCTATGGCTACACCTTC.